This T cell receptor (beta chain) is from a study of shared clonotypes between healthy human individuals. Study-wide results and caveats: Generally, estimated richness proved larger in naive subsets than it did in memory subsets.

Regarding this clone: The antigen is unknown.

Profiled with immunoSEQ multiplex PCR; TCRdb holds only in-frame clones, not every one. The sample lists about 360,000 clones, roughly 80% occurring once. This TCR was recovered from a man aged 30 to 39 in good health. Source material: memory CD4+ T cells sorted from blood. Specified subset: CD45RA-negative fraction.

CDR3 DNA sequence: TGTGCCAGTAGTACCCGAGGGGACAGCCGACCCTACGAGCAGTACTTC. Residues: CASSTRGDSRPYEQYF. The chain uses TRBV19 and TRBJ2-7; 7 bases agree with TRBD1. CDR3 length: 16 residues. V dropped 4 bases and J dropped 2; count of bases not matched to a gene: 11. In germline, CDR1 is LNHDA, CDR2 SQIVND (reference sequence). The complete variable domain, with remaining parts taken from reference TRBV19 and TRBJ2-7, reads DGGITQSPKYLFRKEGQNVTLSCEQNLNHDAMYWYRQDPGQGLRLIYYSQIVNDFQKGDIAEGYSVSREKKESFPLTVTSAQKNPTAFYLCASSTRGDSRPYEQYFGPGTRLTVT.